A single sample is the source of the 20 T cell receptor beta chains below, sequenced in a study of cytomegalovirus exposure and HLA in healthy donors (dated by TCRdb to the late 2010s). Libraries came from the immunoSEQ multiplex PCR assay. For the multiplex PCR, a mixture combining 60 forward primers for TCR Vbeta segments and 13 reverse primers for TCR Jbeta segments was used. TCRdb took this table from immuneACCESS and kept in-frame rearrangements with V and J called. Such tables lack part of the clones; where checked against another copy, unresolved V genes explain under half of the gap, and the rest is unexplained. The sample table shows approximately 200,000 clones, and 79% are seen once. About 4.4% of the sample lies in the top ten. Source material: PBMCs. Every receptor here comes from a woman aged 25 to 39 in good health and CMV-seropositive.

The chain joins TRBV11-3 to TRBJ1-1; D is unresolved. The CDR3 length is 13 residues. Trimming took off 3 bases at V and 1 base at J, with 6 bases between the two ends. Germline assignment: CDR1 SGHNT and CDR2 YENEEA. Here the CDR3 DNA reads TGTGCCAGCAGCTTCTCCGGGAACACTGAAGCTTTCTTT. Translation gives CASSFSGNTEAFF.

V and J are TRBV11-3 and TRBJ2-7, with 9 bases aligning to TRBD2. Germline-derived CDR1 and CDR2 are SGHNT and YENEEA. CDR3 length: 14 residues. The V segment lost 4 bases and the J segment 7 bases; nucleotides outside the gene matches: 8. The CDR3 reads CASSSTSGRPEQYF. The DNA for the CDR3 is TGTGCCAGCAGCTCTACTAGCGGGCGGCCTGAGCAGTACTTC.

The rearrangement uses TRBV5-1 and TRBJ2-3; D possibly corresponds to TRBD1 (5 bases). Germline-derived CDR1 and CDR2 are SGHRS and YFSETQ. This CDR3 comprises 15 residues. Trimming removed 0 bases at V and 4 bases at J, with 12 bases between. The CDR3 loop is CASSLEARAPDTQYF. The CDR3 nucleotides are TGCGCCAGCAGCTTGGAGGCCAGGGCCCCAGATACGCAGTATTTT.

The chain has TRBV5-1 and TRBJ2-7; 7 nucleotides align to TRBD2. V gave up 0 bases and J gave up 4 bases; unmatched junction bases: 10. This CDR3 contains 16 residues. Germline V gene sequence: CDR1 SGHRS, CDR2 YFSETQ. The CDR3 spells CASSLVPGGREYEQYF. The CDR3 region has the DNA TGCGCCAGCAGCTTGGTACCCGGCGGGAGAGAATACGAGCAGTACTTC.

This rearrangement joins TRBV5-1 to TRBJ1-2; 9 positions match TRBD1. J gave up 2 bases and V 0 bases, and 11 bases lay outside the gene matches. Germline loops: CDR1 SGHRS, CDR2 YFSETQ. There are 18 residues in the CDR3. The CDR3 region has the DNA TGCGCCAGCAGCTTGGCTCCGGGACAGGGCCCAATCAACTATGGCTACACCTTC. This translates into CASSLAPGQGPINYGYTF.

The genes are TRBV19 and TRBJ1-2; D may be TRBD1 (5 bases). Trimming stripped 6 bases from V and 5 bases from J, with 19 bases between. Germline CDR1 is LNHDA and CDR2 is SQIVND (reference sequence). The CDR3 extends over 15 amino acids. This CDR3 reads CASSALGAGGYGYTF. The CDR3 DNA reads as TGTGCCAGTAGCGCCCTCGGGGCCGGAGGGTATGGCTACACCTTC. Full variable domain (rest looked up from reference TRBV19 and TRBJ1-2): DGGITQSPKYLFRKEGQNVTLSCEQNLNHDAMYWYRQDPGQGLRLIYYSQIVNDFQKGDIAEGYSVSREKKESFPLTVTSAQKNPTAFYLCASSALGAGGYGYTFGSGTRLTVV.

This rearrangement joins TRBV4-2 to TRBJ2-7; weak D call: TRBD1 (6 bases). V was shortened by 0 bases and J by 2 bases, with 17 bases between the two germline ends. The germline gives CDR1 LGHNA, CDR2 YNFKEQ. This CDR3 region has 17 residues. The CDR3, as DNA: TGTGCCAGCAGCCAAGACCCAGGTGGGGACACAGCCTACGAGCAGTACTTC. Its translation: CASSQDPGGDTAYEQYF.

This CDR3 is CSVETGRGTGELFF. CDR3 sequence (DNA): TGCAGCGTTGAGACAGGGAGAGGGACCGGGGAGCTGTTTTTT. The chain carries TRBV29-1 and TRBJ2-2; TRBD1 matches 7 bases. Germline CDR1 and CDR2: SQVTM and ANQGSEA. CDR3 length equals 14 residues. With 3 bases clipped from V and 5 bases from J, the junction kept 6 bases outside the gene matches.

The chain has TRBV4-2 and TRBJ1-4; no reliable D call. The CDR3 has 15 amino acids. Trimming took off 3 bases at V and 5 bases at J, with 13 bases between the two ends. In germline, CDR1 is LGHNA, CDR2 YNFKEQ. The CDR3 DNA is TGTGCCAGCAGCCAGCCCGGGTCCATGAATGAAAAACTGTTTTTT. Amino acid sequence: CASSQPGSMNEKLFF.

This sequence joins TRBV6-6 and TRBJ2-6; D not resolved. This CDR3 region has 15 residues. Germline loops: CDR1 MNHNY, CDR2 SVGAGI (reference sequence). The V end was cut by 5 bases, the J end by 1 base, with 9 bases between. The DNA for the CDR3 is TGTGCCAGCAGTCTTGATCGGTCTGGGGCCAACGTCCTGACTTTC. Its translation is CASSLDRSGANVLTF.

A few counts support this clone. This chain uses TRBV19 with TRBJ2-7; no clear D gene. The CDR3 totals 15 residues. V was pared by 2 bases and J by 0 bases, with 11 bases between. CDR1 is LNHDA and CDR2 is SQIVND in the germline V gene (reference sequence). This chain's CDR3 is CASSIMAVRSYEQYF. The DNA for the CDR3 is TGTGCCAGTAGTATAATGGCGGTTCGCTCCTACGAGCAGTACTTC.

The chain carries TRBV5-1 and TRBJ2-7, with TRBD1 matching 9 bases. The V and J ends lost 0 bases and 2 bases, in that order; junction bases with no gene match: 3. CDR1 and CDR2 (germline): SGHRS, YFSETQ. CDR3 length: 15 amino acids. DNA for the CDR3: TGCGCCAGCAGCTTGGAGGGACAGGGCACCTACGAGCAGTACTTC. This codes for CASSLEGQGTYEQYF.

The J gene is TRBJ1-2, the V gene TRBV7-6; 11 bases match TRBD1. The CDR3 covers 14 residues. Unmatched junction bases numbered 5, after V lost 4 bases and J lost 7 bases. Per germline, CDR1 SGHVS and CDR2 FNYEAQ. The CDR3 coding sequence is TGTGCCAGCAGCTCGGACAGGGGGCTCAGTGGCTACACCTTC. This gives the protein CASSSDRGLSGYTF.

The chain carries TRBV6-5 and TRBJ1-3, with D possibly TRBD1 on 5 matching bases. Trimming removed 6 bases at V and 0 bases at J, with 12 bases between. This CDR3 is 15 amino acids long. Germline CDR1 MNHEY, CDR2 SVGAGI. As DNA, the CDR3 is TGTGCCAGCAGCCTTGACAGAGACTCTGGAAACACCATATATTTT. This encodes CASSLDRDSGNTIYF.

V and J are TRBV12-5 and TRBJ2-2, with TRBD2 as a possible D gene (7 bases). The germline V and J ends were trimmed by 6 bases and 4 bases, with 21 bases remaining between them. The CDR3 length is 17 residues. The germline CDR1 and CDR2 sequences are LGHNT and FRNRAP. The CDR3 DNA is TGTGCTAGTGGCGGGGGGCAGGCCGAAGTATTCACCGGGGAGCTGTTTTTT. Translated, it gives CASGGGQAEVFTGELFF.

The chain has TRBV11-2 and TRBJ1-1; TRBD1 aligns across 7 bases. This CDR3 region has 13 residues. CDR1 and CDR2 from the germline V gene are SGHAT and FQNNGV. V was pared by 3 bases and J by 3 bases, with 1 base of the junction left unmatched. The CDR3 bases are TGTGCCAGCAGCTTTACAGGGGACACTGAAGCTTTCTTT. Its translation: CASSFTGDTEAFF.

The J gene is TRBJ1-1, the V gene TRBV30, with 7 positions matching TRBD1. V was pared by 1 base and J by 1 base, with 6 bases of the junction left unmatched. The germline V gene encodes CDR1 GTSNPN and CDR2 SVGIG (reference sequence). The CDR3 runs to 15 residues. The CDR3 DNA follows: TGTGCCTGGAGTGCTAACACAGGGGCGAACACTGAAGCTTTCTTT. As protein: CAWSANTGANTEAFF. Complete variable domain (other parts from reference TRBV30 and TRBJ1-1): SQTIHQWPATLVQPVGSPLSLECTVEGTSNPNLYWYRQAAGRGLQLLFYSVGIGQISSEVPQNLSASRPQDRQFILSSKKLLLSDSGFYLCAWSANTGANTEAFFGQGTRLTVV.

The CDR3 DNA reads as TGCGCCAGCAGCCAATTGAGAGGAGATACGCAGTATTTT. This sequence encodes CASSQLRGDTQYF. The rearrangement uses TRBV4-3 and TRBJ2-3, with D hard to call. Germline V gives CDR1 LGHNA, CDR2 YSLEER. V was pared by 2 bases and J by 5 bases, with 8 bases between. This CDR3 comprises 13 residues.

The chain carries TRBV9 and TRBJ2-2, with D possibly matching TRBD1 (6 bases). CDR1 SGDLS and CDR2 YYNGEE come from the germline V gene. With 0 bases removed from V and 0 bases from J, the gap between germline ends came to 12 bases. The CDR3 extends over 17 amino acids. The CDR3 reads CASSVAGDTANTGELFF. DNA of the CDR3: TGTGCCAGCAGCGTAGCCGGGGACACAGCGAACACCGGGGAGCTGTTTTTT.

CDR3: CASSLGGGSYEQYF. The CDR3 nucleotides read TGTGCCAGCAGCTTAGGAGGGGGTTCCTACGAGCAGTACTTC. This chain links TRBV7-8 with TRBJ2-7; tentative D call: TRBD1 (6 bases). Germline loops: CDR1 SGHVS, CDR2 FQNEAQ. Between the trimmed V and J ends, which lost 1 base and 1 base, there was a span of 8 bases. This CDR3 region has 14 residues. Drawing the rest from reference TRBV7-8 and TRBJ2-7, the complete variable domain is GAGVSQSPRYKVAKRGQDVALRCDPISGHVSLFWYQQALGQGPEFLTYFQNEAQLDKSGLPSDRFFAERPEGSVSTLKIQRTQQEDSAVYLCASSLGGGSYEQYFGPGTRLTVT.